These 12 T cell receptor beta chains share one sample of origin, sequenced in a study of T cell responses to AZD1222 COVID-19 vaccine. Repertoires were generated with immunoSEQ multiplex PCR, while TCRdb's copy carries only in-frame clones and drops some. The table lists about 150,000 clones, 93% of them singletons. Specimen: peripheral blood, collected on day 0 of AZD1222 vaccination. These receptor sequences come from an adult in good health.

The genes are TRBV2 and TRBJ1-1; a weak D match, TRBD1 (6 bases). CDR1 is SNHLY, CDR2 FYNNEI, per germline. The CDR3 has 13 residues. V shed 5 bases and J shed 4 bases, with 11 bases lying between them. CDR3 coding DNA: TGTGCCAGCAGTAGGGGGGATCTCACTGAAGCTTTCTTT. This codes for CASSRGDLTEAFF.

The gene calls are TRBV11-2 and TRBJ2-1; TRBD2 agrees at 8 bases. Germline CDR1 and CDR2: SGHAT and FQNNGV. The V and J ends lost 5 bases and 6 bases, in that order; junction bases with no gene match: 3. The CDR3 has 13 residues. The CDR3 region has the DNA TGTGCCAGCAGCACGGGACTAGTCAATGAGCAGTTCTTC. This sequence encodes CASSTGLVNEQFF.

The chain carries TRBV5-4 and TRBJ1-1; TRBD1 matches 8 bases. The CDR3 contains 15 residues. CDR1 is SGHNT and CDR2 is YYREEE in the germline V gene (reference sequence). V gave up 4 bases and J gave up 6 bases; unmatched junction bases: 11. CDR3 protein: CASSPGQGRIAEAFF. The CDR3 coding sequence is TGTGCCAGCAGCCCTGGACAGGGTAGAATTGCTGAAGCTTTCTTT.

V gene TRBV15 combines with J gene TRBJ2-1; 14 bases map to TRBD2. Trimming removed 0 bases from V and 10 bases from J; junction bases left unmatched: 5. This CDR3 has 16 amino acids. From germline, CDR1 is LNHNV and CDR2 YYDKDF (reference sequence). The CDR3 sequence: CATSRDRTSGRREQFF. CDR3 bases: TGTGCCACCAGCAGAGATCGGACTAGCGGGAGGAGGGAGCAGTTCTTC. Together with reference TRBV15 and TRBJ2-1, the CDR3 gives the full variable domain: DAMVIQNPRYQVTQFGKPVTLSCSQTLNHNVMYWYQQKSSQAPKLLFHYYDKDFNNEADTPDNFQSRRPNTSFCFLDIRSPGLGDTAMYLCATSRDRTSGRREQFFGPGTRLTVL.

The genes are TRBV27 and TRBJ1-6; TRBD1 agrees at 9 bases. J gave up 8 bases and V 3 bases, and 14 bases lay outside the gene matches. Germline loops: CDR1 MNHEY, CDR2 SMNVEV (reference sequence). The CDR3 spans 18 residues. CDR3 residues: CASSFRTGAGNFYSPLHF. For the CDR3, the DNA is TGTGCCAGCAGTTTTCGGACAGGGGCTGGAAATTTCTATTCACCCCTCCACTTT.

The chain is built from TRBV6-1 and TRBJ1-3; 7 positions agree with TRBD1. This CDR3 comprises 16 residues. Germline V gene sequence: CDR1 MNHNS, CDR2 SASEGT. Trimming at V came to 4 bases and at J to 2 bases, leaving 8 bases not matched to a gene. CDR3 in DNA: TGTGCCAGCAGTGCAAGACAGGGCTCCGCTGGAAACACCATATATTTT. It encodes CASSARQGSAGNTIYF.

The table lists this clone with a count of one. The chain is built from TRBV29-1 and TRBJ1-2, with unresolved D. From germline, CDR1 is SQVTM and CDR2 ANQGSEA. CDR3 size: 12 residues. V lost 4 bases and J lost 7, with 13 bases in between. CDR3 amino acids: CSVGGQAGGYTF. CDR3 coding DNA: TGCAGCGTTGGAGGGCAGGCCGGTGGCTACACCTTC. Drawing the rest from reference TRBV29-1 and TRBJ1-2, the complete variable domain is SAVISQKPSRDICQRGTSLTIQCQVDSQVTMMFWYRQQPGQSLTLIATANQGSEATYESGFVIDKFPISRPNLTFSTLTVSNMSPEDSSIYLCSVGGQAGGYTFGSGTRLTVV.

The chain uses TRBV11-3 and TRBJ1-1, with 8 bases aligning to TRBD1. There are 13 residues in the CDR3. Germline V CDR1 and CDR2: SGHNT, YENEEA. J was trimmed by 4 bases and V by 5 bases; bases with no gene match: 3. This chain's CDR3 is CASSLTGVTEAFF. The CDR3 nucleotides are TGTGCCAGCAGCCTGACAGGGGTCACTGAAGCTTTCTTT.

This chain connects TRBV11-2 to TRBJ1-4, with D hard to call. Between the trimmed V and J ends, which lost 2 bases and 7 bases, there was a span of 11 bases. Germline V gene sequence: CDR1 SGHAT, CDR2 FQNNGV. The CDR3 is made up of 14 amino acids. The CDR3 loop reads CASSLSRWSEKLFF. DNA for the CDR3: TGTGCCAGCAGCTTAAGTCGATGGAGTGAAAAACTGTTTTTT. Complete variable domain (other parts from reference TRBV11-2 and TRBJ1-4): EAGVAQSPRYKIIEKRQSVAFWCNPISGHATLYWYQQILGQGPKLLIQFQNNGVVDDSQLPKDRFSAERLKGVDSTLKIQPAKLEDSAVYLCASSLSRWSEKLFFGSGTQLSVL.

The rearrangement links TRBV29-1 to TRBJ2-1; 14 bases fit TRBD2. V lost 5 bases to trimming and J lost 4 bases; unmatched junction nucleotides: 1. The CDR3 totals 14 residues. Germline V gene lookup returns CDR1 SQVTM and CDR2 ANQGSEA. CDR3 bases: TGCAGCGTTAGACTAGCGGGGGGGTACAATGAGCAGTTCTTC. Its translation is CSVRLAGGYNEQFF.

The chain has TRBV9 and TRBJ1-5, with a weak D call TRBD1 (6 bases). Per germline, CDR1 SGDLS and CDR2 YYNGEE. The V gene lost 3 bases and the J gene lost 9 bases, with 16 bases spanning the gap. CDR3 length: 14 residues. Here the CDR3 DNA reads TGTGCCAGCAGCGCAGAGGGGGGAACCCTGCCCCAGCATTTT. This gives the protein CASSAEGGTLPQHF.

The rearrangement joins TRBV3-1 (or the pseudogene TRBV3-2) to TRBJ1-5; D is perhaps TRBD1 (5 bases). Trimming shortened V by 1 base and J by 7 bases, and 14 bases separated the two germline ends. The V gene's germline CDR1 is LGHDT and CDR2 YNNKEL (reference sequence). The CDR3 covers 15 residues. CDR3 DNA: TGTGCCAGCAGCCAAGCCCGACAGCATGGGCAGCCCCAGCATTTT. This sequence encodes CASSQARQHGQPQHF.